This T cell receptor (beta chain) was sequenced during a study of blood T cell repertoires in COVID-19. On the study more broadly: Acute and convalescent COVID-19 samples came from the United States, Italy and Spain. Sources were T cells, B-cell-depleted T cells, or PBMCs; the material itself was cDNA or gDNA.

V was cut by 5 bases and J by 4 bases, with 17 bases left in between. The CDR3 length is 16 residues. Germline V gives CDR1 LGHNT, CDR2 FRNRAP. TCRdb's copy holds only in-frame clones and misses some; the assay was immunoSEQ multiplex PCR. Of roughly 150,000 clones in the sample, 84% were seen once. The clonotype comes from a woman in her fifties or sixties in a cohort sampled during active or convalescent COVID-19. The J gene is TRBJ1-4, the V gene TRBV12-5; D remains unclear. Sequencing was performed on peripheral blood. DNA of the CDR3: TGTGCTAGTGGTGTAGGCGTGGGAGCCCTTAATGAAAAACTGTTTTTT. Translated: CASGVGVGALNEKLFF.